This T cell receptor beta chain was recorded in a study of CD8+CD57+ T cells in acquired aplastic anemia. Study-wide findings and caveats: Overlap between patients and controls comprised roughly 30 CD8+ CDR3 sequences.

This clonotype was detected once. What it binds is unknown. Profiles of TCR beta VDJ and CDR3 were generated from a genomic DNA template. TCRdb fed the reads into MiXCR, producing one record per CDR3 protein. The sample records around 200,000 distinct CDR3 sequences, 48% being singletons. Individuals selected for sequencing had exhibited CD8+CD57+ cell expansion on flow cytometry. Per the germline V gene, CDR1 is ENHRY and CDR2 is SYGVKD. CDR3 size: 14 residues. The ends lost 3 bases at V and 2 bases at J; junction bases unmatched: 1. Sequenced sample: sorted CD4+, CD8+, or CD8+CD57+ T cells (not recorded which) from PBMCs. The rearrangement uses TRBV10-3 and TRBJ1-5, with TRBD1 matching 7 bases. The TCR sequence derives from a human donor with aplastic anemia. The CDR3, as DNA: TGTGCCATCAGTGATACAGGGGGCAATCAGCCCCAGCATTTT. It is translated as CAISDTGGNQPQHF.